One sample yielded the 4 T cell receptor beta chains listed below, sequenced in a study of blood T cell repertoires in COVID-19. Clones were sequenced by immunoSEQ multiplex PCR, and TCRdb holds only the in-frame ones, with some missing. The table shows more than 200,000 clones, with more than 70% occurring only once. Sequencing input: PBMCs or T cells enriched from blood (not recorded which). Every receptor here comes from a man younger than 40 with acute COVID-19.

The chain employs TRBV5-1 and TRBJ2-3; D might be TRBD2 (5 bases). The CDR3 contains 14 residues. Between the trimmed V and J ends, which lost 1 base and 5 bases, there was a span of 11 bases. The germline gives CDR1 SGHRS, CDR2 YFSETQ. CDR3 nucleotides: TGCGCCAGCAGCTTGCTGGTCAGCGGAGATACGCAGTATTTT. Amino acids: CASSLLVSGDTQYF.

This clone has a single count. Here the CDR3 reads CASTRAGTTDYEQYF. The CDR3 DNA reads as TGTGCCAGCACTAGAGCCGGGACAACTGACTACGAGCAGTACTTC. The chain employs TRBV13 and TRBJ2-7; possible D gene TRBD1, 6 bases. Germline V gene lookup returns CDR1 PRHDT and CDR2 FYEKMQ (reference sequence). V lost 7 bases, J lost 3 bases, and 19 bases lay in between. There are 15 residues in the CDR3.

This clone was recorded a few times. This chain's CDR3 is CASSLWRGVNYGYTF. DNA of the CDR3: TGTGCCAGCAGCTTATGGAGGGGAGTCAACTATGGCTACACCTTC. The chain recombines TRBV7-2 with TRBJ1-2; perhaps TRBD1 as D (5 bases). Per the germline V gene, CDR1 is SGHTA and CDR2 is FQGNSA. CDR3 length equals 15 residues. The V end was cut by 2 bases, the J end by 2 bases, with 12 bases between.

The CDR3 bases are TGTGCCAGCAGTACCCGGACAGCCTTTTTGGATCAGCCCCAGCATTTT. This encodes CASSTRTAFLDQPQHF. The chain joins TRBV6-6 to TRBJ1-5; the D gene is possibly TRBD1 (6 bases). Germline CDR1 is MNHNY and CDR2 is SVGAGI (reference sequence). The CDR3 contains 16 residues. The ends were cut back, 5 bases at V and 5 bases at J, with 19 bases in the middle.